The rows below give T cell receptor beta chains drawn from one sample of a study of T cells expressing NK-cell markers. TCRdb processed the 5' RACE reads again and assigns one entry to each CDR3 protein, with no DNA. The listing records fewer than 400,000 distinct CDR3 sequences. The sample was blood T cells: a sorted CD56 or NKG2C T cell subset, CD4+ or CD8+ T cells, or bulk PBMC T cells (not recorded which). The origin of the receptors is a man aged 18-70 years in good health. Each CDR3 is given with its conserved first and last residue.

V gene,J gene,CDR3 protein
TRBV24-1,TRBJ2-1,CATSDYGQGPGGEQFF
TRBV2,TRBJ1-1,CASRDRGGLGMNTEAFF
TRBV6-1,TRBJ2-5,CASGKSSGQETQYF
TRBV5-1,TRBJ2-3,CASSLPADTQYF
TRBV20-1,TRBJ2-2,CSARTRLSGELFF
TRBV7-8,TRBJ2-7,CASSPRTNANEQYF
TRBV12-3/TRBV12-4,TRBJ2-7,CASRNTGTASGEQYF
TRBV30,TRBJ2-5,CAWSRGFIDAETQYF
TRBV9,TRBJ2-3,CASSVGLAGGPQDTQYF
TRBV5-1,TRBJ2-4,CASSLLTSLSAKNIQYF
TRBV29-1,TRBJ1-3,CSVESRGLGNTIYF
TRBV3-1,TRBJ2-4,CASSQDSVLAKNIQYF
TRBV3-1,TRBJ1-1,CASSQGLQNTEAFF
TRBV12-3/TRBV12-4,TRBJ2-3,CASSATGRGGRDTQYF
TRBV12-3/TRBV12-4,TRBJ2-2,CASTDRGRGGELFF
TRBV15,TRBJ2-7,CATSTLTGIPYEQYF
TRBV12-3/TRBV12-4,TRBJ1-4,CASSEIRDSDATNEKLFF
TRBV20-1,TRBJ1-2,CSARTGQPRDGYTF
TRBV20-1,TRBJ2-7,CSASGPPGQGGISTYEQYF
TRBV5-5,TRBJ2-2,CASSLGGTHTGELFF
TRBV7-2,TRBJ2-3,CASSLTAAGTGRADTQYF
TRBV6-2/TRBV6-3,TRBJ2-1,CASSAPSSGLAGYRTYNEQFF
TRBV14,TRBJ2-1,CASSPQKASGTYNEQFF
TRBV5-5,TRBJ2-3,CASSRPTGLTDTQYF
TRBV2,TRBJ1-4,CASSVRGVQNEKLFF
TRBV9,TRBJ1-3,CASSVASGSVFGGNTIYF